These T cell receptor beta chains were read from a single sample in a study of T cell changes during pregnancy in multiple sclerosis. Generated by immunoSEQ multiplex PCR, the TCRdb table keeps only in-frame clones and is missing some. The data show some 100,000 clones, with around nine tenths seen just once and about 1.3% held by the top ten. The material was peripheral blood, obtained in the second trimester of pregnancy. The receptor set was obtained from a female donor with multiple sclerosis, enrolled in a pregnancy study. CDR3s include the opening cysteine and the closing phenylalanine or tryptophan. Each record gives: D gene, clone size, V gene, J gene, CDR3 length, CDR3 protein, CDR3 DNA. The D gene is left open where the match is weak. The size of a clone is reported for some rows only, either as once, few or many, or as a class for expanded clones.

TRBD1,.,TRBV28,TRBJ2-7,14,CASSPSAGGFEQYF,TGTGCCAGCAGCCCTTCTGCAGGGGGCTTTGAGCAGTACTTC
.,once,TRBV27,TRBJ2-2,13,CASSPLERGELFF,TGTGCCAGCAGTCCACTTGAACGCGGGGAGCTGTTTTTT
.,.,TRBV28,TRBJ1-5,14,CASSLSGEFQPQHF,TGTGCCAGCAGTTTATCGGGGGAATTTCAGCCCCAGCATTTT
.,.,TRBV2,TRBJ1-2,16,CASSVGLQSAFYGYTF,TGTGCCAGCAGTGTCGGACTGCAATCTGCATTCTATGGCTACACCTTC
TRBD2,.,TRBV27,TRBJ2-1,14,CASSLRGLGNEQFF,TGTGCCAGCAGTTTACGCGGACTAGGAAATGAGCAGTTCTTC
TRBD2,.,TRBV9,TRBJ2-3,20,CASSVRGGTSGGLRADTQYF,TGTGCCAGCAGCGTCCGGGGGGGGACTAGCGGGGGTCTAAGGGCAGATACGCAGTATTTT
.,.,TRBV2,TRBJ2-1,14,CASQQRSSYNEQFF,TGTGCCAGCCAGCAGCGAAGCTCCTACAATGAGCAGTTCTTC
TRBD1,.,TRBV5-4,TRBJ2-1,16,CASSRDRGSSYNEQFF,TGTGCCAGCAGCCGGGACAGGGGTAGCTCCTACAATGAGCAGTTCTTC
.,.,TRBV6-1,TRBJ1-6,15,CASSELQAPRATLHF,TGTGCCAGCAGTGAGTTGCAGGCCCCAAGAGCCACCCTCCACTTT
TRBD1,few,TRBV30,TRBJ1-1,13,CAWSMTGYTEAFF,TGTGCCTGGAGTATGACAGGGTATACTGAAGCTTTCTTT
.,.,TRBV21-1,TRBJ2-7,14,CASWKGRAQGEQYF,TGTGCCAGCTGGAAGGGACGGGCCCAGGGGGAGCAGTACTTC
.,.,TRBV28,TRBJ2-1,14,CASSLTIGINEQFF,TGTGCCAGCAGTTTGACGATCGGGATCAATGAGCAGTTCTTC
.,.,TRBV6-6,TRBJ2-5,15,CASSYSQGFGETQYF,TGTGCCAGCAGTTACTCGCAGGGATTCGGGGAGACCCAGTACTTC
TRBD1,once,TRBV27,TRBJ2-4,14,CASRDRVKGNIQYF,TGTGCCAGCAGGGACAGGGTAAAGGGGAACATTCAGTACTTC
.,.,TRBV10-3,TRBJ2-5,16,CAIRLSPALGKETQYF,TGTGCCATCAGACTGTCGCCAGCATTGGGCAAAGAGACCCAGTACTTC
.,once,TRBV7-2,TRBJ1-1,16,CASSLEARGLNTEAFF,TGTGCCAGCAGCTTAGAGGCGCGAGGCCTGAACACTGAAGCTTTCTTT
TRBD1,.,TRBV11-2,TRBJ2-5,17,CASSATRDSRWEETQYF,TGTGCCAGCAGCGCCACTCGGGACAGTAGGTGGGAAGAGACCCAGTACTTC